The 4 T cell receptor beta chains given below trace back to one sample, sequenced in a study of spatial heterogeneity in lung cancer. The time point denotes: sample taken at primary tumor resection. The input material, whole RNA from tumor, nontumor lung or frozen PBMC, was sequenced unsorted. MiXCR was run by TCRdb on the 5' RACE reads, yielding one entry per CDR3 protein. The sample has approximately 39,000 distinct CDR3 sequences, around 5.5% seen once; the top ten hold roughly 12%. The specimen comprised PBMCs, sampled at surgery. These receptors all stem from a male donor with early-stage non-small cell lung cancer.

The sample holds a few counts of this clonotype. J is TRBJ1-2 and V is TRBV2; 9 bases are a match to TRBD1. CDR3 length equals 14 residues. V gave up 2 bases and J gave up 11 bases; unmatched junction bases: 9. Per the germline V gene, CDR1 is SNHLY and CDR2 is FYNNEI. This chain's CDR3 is CASSEKQGAVGYTF. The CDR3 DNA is TGTGCCAGCAGTGAAAAACAGGGGGCCGTCGGGTACACCTTC.

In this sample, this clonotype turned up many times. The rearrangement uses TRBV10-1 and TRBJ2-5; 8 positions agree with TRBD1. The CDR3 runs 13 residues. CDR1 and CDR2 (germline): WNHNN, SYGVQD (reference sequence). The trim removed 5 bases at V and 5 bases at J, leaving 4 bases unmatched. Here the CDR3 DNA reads TGCGCCAGCAGTTCCAGGGGGCGGGAGACCCAGTACTTC. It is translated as CASSSRGRETQYF.

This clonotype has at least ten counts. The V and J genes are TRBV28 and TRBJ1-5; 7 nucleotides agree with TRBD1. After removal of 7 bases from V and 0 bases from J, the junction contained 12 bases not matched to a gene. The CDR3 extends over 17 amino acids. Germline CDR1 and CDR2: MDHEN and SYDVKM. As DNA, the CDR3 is TGTGCCAGCACCAAGACAGGGTGGGTTTATAGCAATCAGCCCCAGCATTTT. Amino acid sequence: CASTKTGWVYSNQPQHF.

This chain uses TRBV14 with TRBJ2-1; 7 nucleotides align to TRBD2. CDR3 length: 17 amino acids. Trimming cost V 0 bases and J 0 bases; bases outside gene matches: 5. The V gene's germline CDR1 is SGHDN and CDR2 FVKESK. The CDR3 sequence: CASSQDVAGVSYNEQFF. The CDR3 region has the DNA TGTGCCAGCAGCCAAGATGTGGCGGGGGTCTCCTACAATGAGCAGTTCTTC.